This TCR beta chain was recovered during a study of post-analysis software for immune sequencing data. Points from the study as a whole: TRBV5-6, TRBV5-1 and TRBV20-1 belonged to a set of about 5 TRBV segments that were more frequent in patients than controls.

Germline V CDR1 and CDR2: MNHEY, SVGAGI. CDR3 length: 15 residues. Trimming left V 6 bases short and J 2 bases short, with 14 bases between. Unique molecular identifiers featured in each of the TCR beta cDNA libraries. TCRdb redid the calling of the PCR reads with MiXCR, one entry per CDR3 protein. Found here are around 200,000 distinct CDR3 sequences, around 29% of them singletons; the top ten hold less than 4%. This clonotype was observed at least ten times. Its antigen is unidentified. Sequencing was performed on blood. The TCR originated in a girl aged 2-17 years with multiple sclerosis. The chain employs TRBV6-5 and TRBJ2-1, with no clear D. The CDR3 here is CASSSRPSPYNEQFF. DNA for the CDR3: TGTGCCAGCAGCAGCCGACCCTCCCCCTACAATGAGCAGTTCTTC.